This T cell receptor (beta chain) came from a study of siplizumab effects on memory and regulatory T cells. Findings and caveats of the study: Alloreactive sequences that could be traced to unstimulated CD4+ memory cells showed a significant reduction under siplizumab. Proliferating Tregs from siplizumab cultures lacked functional confirmation of suppression. Naive T cells seemed more diverse than memory cells; they also seemed major alloresponse contributors.

This CDR3 comprises 18 residues. V shed 1 base and J 3 bases; nucleotides not matched to a gene: 9. The germline CDR1 and CDR2 sequences are PRHDT and FYEKMQ (reference sequence). Comment on this clone: Its cognate antigen is unknown.

Generated by immunoSEQ multiplex PCR, the TCRdb table keeps only in-frame clones and is missing some. The sample yields about 100,000 clones, more than 85% seen once. This TCR came from a human donor in good health. Some clones in this sample may be carry-over from other donors' samples. The chain carries TRBV13 and TRBJ1-2; 12 nucleotides agree with TRBD1. The specimen was CD4+ T cells sorted from blood. CDR3 coding DNA: TGTGCCAGCAGCTTAGCCGGGACAGGGGGCGGTAGGGACTATGGCTACACCTTC. It codes for CASSLAGTGGGRDYGYTF. The full variable domain, rest sourced from reference TRBV13 and TRBJ1-2, is AAGVIQSPRHLIKEKRETATLKCYPIPRHDTVYWYQQGPGQDPQFLISFYEKMQSDKGSIPDRFSAQQFSDYHSELNMSSLELGDSALYFCASSLAGTGGGRDYGYTFGSGTRLTVV.